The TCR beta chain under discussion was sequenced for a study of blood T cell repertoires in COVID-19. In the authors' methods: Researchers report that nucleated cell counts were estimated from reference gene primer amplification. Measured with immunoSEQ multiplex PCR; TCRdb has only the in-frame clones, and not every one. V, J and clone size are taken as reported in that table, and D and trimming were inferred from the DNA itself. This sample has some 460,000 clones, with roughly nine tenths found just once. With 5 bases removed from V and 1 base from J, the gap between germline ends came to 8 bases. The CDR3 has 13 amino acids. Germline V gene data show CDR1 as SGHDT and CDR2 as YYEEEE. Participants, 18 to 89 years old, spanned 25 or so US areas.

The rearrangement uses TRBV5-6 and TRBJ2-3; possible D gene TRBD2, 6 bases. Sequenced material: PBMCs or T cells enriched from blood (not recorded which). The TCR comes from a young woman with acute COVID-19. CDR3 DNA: TGTGCCAGCAGTTTAGCGGGCACAGATACGCAGTATTTT. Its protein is CASSLAGTDTQYF.